These 32 T cell receptor beta chains originate from one sample sequenced in a study of T cells in Graves' hyperthyroidism and ophthalmopathy. TCR beta CDR3 regions were amplified from RNA transcripts. Researchers ran a first-round RT-PCR on the TCR CDR3 using the HTBI primer set. TCRdb re-called the multiplex PCR reads through MiXCR, storing one row per CDR3 protein. The sample carries a few hundred thousand distinct CDR3 sequences, approximately 14% recorded once. Sequences were obtained from blood. The receptors were sampled from a woman in her thirties with Graves' hyperthyroidism.

This clonotype was recorded many times. V is TRBV12-3 or TRBV12-4 and J is TRBJ2-7, with 8 positions matching TRBD1. This CDR3 region has 16 residues. With V trimmed by 2 bases and J by 5 bases, 11 bases remained unmatched. The CDR3 loop reads CASSLWAGGGLDEQYF. The CDR3, as DNA: TGTGCCAGCAGTTTATGGGCAGGGGGCGGTCTAGACGAGCAGTACTTC.

In this sample, this clonotype turned up once. The chain has TRBV5-1 and TRBJ2-7, with D unresolved. The germline V and J ends were trimmed by 1 base and 0 bases, with 8 bases remaining between them. The CDR3 is 14 amino acids. CDR1 is SGHRS and CDR2 is YFSETQ in the germline V gene. The CDR3 DNA reads as TGCGCCAGCAGCTTGAATCCGAGCTCCTACGAGCAGTACTTC. Amino acids: CASSLNPSSYEQYF.

Here the CDR3 reads CASSLERGFGTRGEQFF. DNA of the CDR3: TGTGCCAGCAGCTTAGAAAGGGGGTTTGGGACCCGGGGTGAGCAGTTCTTC. This chain uses TRBV7-9 with TRBJ2-1, with a possible D match to TRBD1 (6 bases). The CDR3 has 17 residues. The ends were cut back, 1 base at V and 9 bases at J, with 22 bases in the middle. CDR1 and CDR2 from the germline V gene are SEHNR and FQNEAQ (reference sequence).

This clonotype occurred a few times. The rearrangement links TRBV7-2 to TRBJ1-2, with D tentatively TRBD1 (5 bases). CDR1 is SGHTA, CDR2 FQGNSA, per germline. The CDR3 has 13 residues. V was shortened by 3 bases and J by 6 bases, with 11 bases between the two germline ends. The CDR3 bases are TGTGCCAGCAGCTTTGGGGGAGTGGATGGCTACACCTTC. Translation gives CASSFGGVDGYTF.

This clonotype was detected many times. The chain uses TRBV7-3 and TRBJ2-5, with no clear D. Germline-derived CDR1 and CDR2 are SGHTA and FQGTGA. CDR3 length equals 13 residues. Trimming shortened V by 5 bases and J by 1 base, and 8 bases separated the two germline ends. CDR3 coding DNA: TGTGCCAGCAGCAGAATGATCCAAGAGACCCAGTACTTC. Its translation is CASSRMIQETQYF.

In its sample, this clonotype was seen many times. In nucleotides, the CDR3 is TGTGCCAGCAGAAGCCAGGGACAGTACAATGAGCAGTTCTTC. Amino acid sequence: CASRSQGQYNEQFF. This chain connects TRBV12-3 or TRBV12-4 to TRBJ2-1; 7 bases map to TRBD1. The junction had 6 bases not matched to a gene; V was cut back by 6 bases and J by 4 bases. The CDR3 spans 14 residues.

This clonotype has a handful of counts. DNA for the CDR3: TGTGCCAGCAGTTCCTGGGCGTGGGGGGCCAACGTCCTGACTTTC. Amino acids: CASSSWAWGANVLTF. V usage is TRBV6-1 and J usage is TRBJ2-6; D remains ambiguous. Germline CDR1 and CDR2: MNHNS and SASEGT. The CDR3 is 15 residues long. With 5 bases removed from V and 4 bases from J, the gap between germline ends came to 12 bases.

This clonotype was found many times. The V gene is TRBV7-9, the J gene TRBJ2-7; TRBD1 might be the D (6 bases). This CDR3 spans 13 amino acids. The V gene's germline CDR1 is SEHNR and CDR2 FQNEAQ (reference sequence). Deletions cut 6 bases from V and 8 bases from J, with 17 bases between. Here the CDR3 DNA reads TGTGCCAGCAGTCCCGTCCGGGACAACAAGCAGTACTTC. Its protein product is CASSPVRDNKQYF.

The rearrangement uses TRBV10-3 and TRBJ1-2; TRBD1 aligns across 7 bases. The ends lost 5 bases at V and 4 bases at J; junction bases unmatched: 10. The germline CDR1 and CDR2 sequences are ENHRY and SYGVKD. CDR3 size: 15 residues. CDR3 amino acids: CAISSPLTGFYGYTF. The CDR3 bases are TGTGCCATCAGTAGCCCCCTGACAGGGTTCTATGGCTACACCTTC.

V and J are TRBV9 and TRBJ2-7; tentatively, D is TRBD1 or TRBD2 (5 bases each). Germline V gene data show CDR1 as SGDLS and CDR2 as YYNGEE. V lost 3 bases, J lost 2 bases, and 15 bases lay in between. The CDR3 contains 15 residues. The CDR3 region has the DNA TGTGCCAGCAGCGGCCGGGACCGGGCGACCTACGAGCAGTACTTC. It translates to CASSGRDRATYEQYF.

This clonotype was counted at least ten times. The genes are TRBV28 and TRBJ2-5, with 9 bases matching TRBD2. The germline V gene has CDR1 MDHEN and CDR2 SYDVKM. Germline trimming cut 2 bases from V and 0 bases from J; bases unmatched to any gene: 7. The CDR3 sequence is 17 residues long. The CDR3 protein is CASSLRAGGRYQETQYF. The CDR3 region has the DNA TGTGCCAGCAGTTTAAGAGCGGGAGGACGGTACCAAGAGACCCAGTACTTC. The variable domain in full, completed from reference TRBV28 and TRBJ2-5, reads DVKVTQSSRYLVKRTGEKVFLECVQDMDHENMFWYRQDPGLGLRLIYFSYDVKMKEKGDIPEGYSVSREKKERFSLILESASTNQTSMYLCASSLRAGGRYQETQYFGPGTRLLVL.

In its sample, this clonotype was seen many times. The V gene is TRBV2, the J gene TRBJ1-1; 7 bases map to TRBD1. V was pared by 10 bases and J by 1 base, with 6 bases of the junction left unmatched. The CDR3 length is 13 residues. Looked up from germline, CDR1 is SNHLY and CDR2 is FYNNEI. CDR3 coding DNA: TGTGCCAAGGAGGGACAGCAGAACACTGAAGCTTTCTTT. Encoded protein: CAKEGQQNTEAFF.

This clonotype was counted at least ten times. The gene calls are TRBV29-1 and TRBJ2-7, with 8 bases lining up with TRBD1. CDR3 length: 16 residues. J gave up 2 bases and V 4 bases, and 13 bases lay outside the gene matches. Germline values: CDR1 SQVTM, CDR2 ANQGSEA. CDR3 in amino acids: CSVGGQETLGAYEQYF. The CDR3 nucleotides read TGCAGCGTTGGGGGACAGGAAACCTTAGGAGCCTACGAGCAGTACTTC.

This clonotype has a count of ten or more. This chain connects TRBV5-1 to TRBJ2-7, with D tentatively TRBD1 or TRBD2 (6 bases each). Germline CDR1 and CDR2: SGHRS and YFSETQ. The CDR3 sequence is 15 residues long. V gave up 5 bases and J gave up 2 bases, with 17 bases separating them. CDR3: CASRPGAATPYEQYF. The CDR3 DNA is TGCGCCAGCAGACCGGGGGCAGCTACTCCCTACGAGCAGTACTTC.

A word on this clonotype: It may be a read error: a sequence one base away is much more abundant. The J gene is TRBJ1-1, the V gene TRBV6-1, with D uncertain. The germline V gene has CDR1 MNHNS and CDR2 SASEGT. The V and J ends lost 8 bases and 7 bases respectively, with 20 bases between them. The CDR3 length is 14 residues. As DNA, the CDR3 is TGTGCCAGCGCCGACGGGGATGGAAGCAGTGAAGCTTTCTTT. As protein: CASADGDGSSEAFF.

This clonotype was recorded many times. The genes are TRBV6-2 or TRBV6-3 and TRBJ2-3, with D tentatively TRBD2 (6 bases). Per the germline V gene, CDR1 is MNHEY and CDR2 is SVGEGT. Trimming removed 2 bases at V and 6 bases at J, with 15 bases between. The CDR3 runs to 15 residues. CDR3 coding DNA: TGTGCCAGCAGTTACAGGGGAGGCTCACCGGATACGCAGTATTTT. Its translation: CASSYRGGSPDTQYF.

The chain carries TRBV3-1 and TRBJ2-7, with D possibly being TRBD2 (6 bases). The CDR3 totals 17 residues. Germline V gives CDR1 LGHDT, CDR2 YNNKEL (reference sequence). V dropped 0 bases and J dropped 0 bases, with 15 bases sitting between them. The CDR3 sequence: CASSQDRAGRISYEQYF. Written as DNA, the CDR3 is TGTGCCAGCAGCCAAGATCGAGCCGGGAGAATCTCCTACGAGCAGTACTTC.

This sequence joins TRBV6-2 or TRBV6-3 and TRBJ2-5, with 10 bases that match TRBD2. The CDR3 sequence is 17 residues long. V trimming: 0 bases; J trimming: 5 bases; junction bases outside the gene matches: 9. Germline V gene lookup returns CDR1 MNHEY and CDR2 SVGEGT. As DNA, the CDR3 is TGTGCCAGCAGTTACTCGAATCTAGCGGGAGCTCGGGAGACCCAGTACTTC. Translation: CASSYSNLAGARETQYF.

The chain recombines TRBV27 with TRBJ2-1; tentatively, D is TRBD2 (6 bases). Germline values: CDR1 MNHEY, CDR2 SMNVEV (reference sequence). The CDR3 is 15 amino acids. Between the trimmed V and J ends, which lost 5 bases and 10 bases, there was a span of 21 bases. The CDR3 bases are TGTGCCAGCAGTCCCTCCCCGGGAGAGGCGAGGGAGCAGTTCTTC. Translating gives CASSPSPGEAREQFF.

This clonotype was seen repeatedly, ten times or more. The V and J genes are TRBV20-1 and TRBJ1-6; 7 nucleotides align to TRBD1. V lost 2 bases, J lost 6 bases, and 1 base stayed unmatched. Germline V gene data show CDR1 as DFQATT and CDR2 as SNEGSKA (reference sequence). There are 13 residues in the CDR3. CDR3: CSARRDSNSPLHF. The CDR3 DNA follows: TGCAGTGCTAGACGGGACAGTAATTCACCCCTCCACTTT.

The J gene is TRBJ2-1, the V gene TRBV6-5; D call uncertain. Trimming stripped 2 bases from V and 2 bases from J, with 7 bases between. Germline V lookup: CDR1 MNHEY, CDR2 SVGAGI. This CDR3 spans 14 amino acids. CDR3 loop: CASSYNGAYNEQFF. DNA of the CDR3: TGTGCCAGCAGTTACAATGGGGCCTACAATGAGCAGTTCTTC.

V is TRBV29-1 and J is TRBJ1-2; D uncertain. Per the germline V gene, CDR1 is SQVTM and CDR2 is ANQGSEA. V lost 6 bases, J lost 4 bases, and 15 bases lay in between. The CDR3 contains 13 residues. CDR3 nucleotide sequence: TGCAGCGTCCGAAGAGAAATAAGCTATGGCTACACCTTC. Translation gives CSVRREISYGYTF. Full variable domain (rest looked up from reference TRBV29-1 and TRBJ1-2): SAVISQKPSRDICQRGTSLTIQCQVDSQVTMMFWYRQQPGQSLTLIATANQGSEATYESGFVIDKFPISRPNLTFSTLTVSNMSPEDSSIYLCSVRREISYGYTFGSGTRLTVV.

CDR3 sequence (DNA): TGTGCCAGTAGTATCCGACTTGATAGCACAGATACGCAGTATTTT. This sequence encodes CASSIRLDSTDTQYF. V and J are TRBV19 and TRBJ2-3; no definite D call. The CDR3 has 15 amino acids. V lost 3 bases and J 0 bases, leaving 10 bases between the germline ends. Looked up from germline, CDR1 is LNHDA and CDR2 is SQIVND (reference sequence).

The rearrangement uses TRBV19 and TRBJ1-2; D remains ambiguous. The CDR3 consists of 14 residues. The V gene's germline CDR1 is LNHDA and CDR2 SQIVND (reference sequence). Trimming took off 10 bases at V and 0 bases at J, with 15 bases between the two ends. CDR3 nucleotide sequence: TGTGCCACCTCCCAAGGGTCATCTAACTATGGCTACACCTTC. The encoded protein is CATSQGSSNYGYTF.

The chain links TRBV12-3 or TRBV12-4 to TRBJ1-2; TRBD1 might be the D (6 bases). V lost 4 bases, J lost 4 bases, and 16 bases lay in between. The CDR3 runs 15 residues. The CDR3 nucleotides are TGTGCCAGCAGTTCTCCAGGGGAGGGGAGCTATGGCTACACCTTC. This codes for CASSSPGEGSYGYTF.

DNA for the CDR3: TGCAGTGCTATAGGGGCGGCAGACATGACCTACGAGCAGTACTTC. Its protein product is CSAIGAADMTYEQYF. The chain links TRBV20-1 to TRBJ2-7; a weak D match, TRBD1 (5 bases). Germline loops: CDR1 DFQATT, CDR2 SNEGSKA (reference sequence). This CDR3 has 15 amino acids. Trimming pared 4 bases from V and 2 bases from J, leaving 18 bases between.

This clonotype was seen a handful of times. V is TRBV15 and J is TRBJ2-1; D is uncertain. With 3 bases removed from V and 5 bases from J, the gap between germline ends came to 5 bases. The CDR3 runs 12 residues. Looked up from germline, CDR1 is LNHNV and CDR2 is YYDKDF (reference sequence). This CDR3 is CATSSNNNEQFF. For the CDR3, the DNA is TGTGCCACCAGCAGTAACAACAATGAGCAGTTCTTC.

This clonotype was picked up many times. The V gene is TRBV11-3, the J gene TRBJ2-1; D is unresolved. This CDR3 has 13 residues. The germline gives CDR1 SGHNT, CDR2 YENEEA. The V end lost 1 base, the J end lost 10 bases, and 11 bases lay between the germline ends. The DNA of the CDR3 is TGTGCCAGCAGCTTAGCCCCTGGGTCAGAGCAGTTCTTC. Its translation is CASSLAPGSEQFF. The complete variable domain, with remaining parts taken from reference TRBV11-3 and TRBJ2-1, reads EAGVVQSPRYKIIEKKQPVAFWCNPISGHNTLYWYLQNLGQGPELLIRYENEEAVDDSQLPKDRFSAERLKGVDSTLKIQPAELGDSAVYLCASSLAPGSEQFFGPGTRLTVL.

This chain uses TRBV5-6 with TRBJ2-5; D possibly corresponds to TRBD1 (6 bases). The CDR3 runs 14 residues. The V gene's germline CDR1 is SGHDT and CDR2 YYEEEE. Trimming left V 4 bases short and J 2 bases short, with 12 bases between. The CDR3 region is CASSVVQGQETQYF. CDR3 bases: TGTGCCAGCAGCGTAGTGCAGGGGCAAGAGACCCAGTACTTC.

The genes are TRBV19 and TRBJ2-7; TRBD1 agrees at 7 bases. V gave up 4 bases and J gave up 0 bases; unmatched junction bases: 3. CDR1 is LNHDA, CDR2 SQIVND, per germline (reference sequence). The CDR3 sequence is 14 residues long. In DNA form, the CDR3 reads TGTGCCAGTAGTACCCGGGACAGCTCCTACGAGCAGTACTTC. Protein product: CASSTRDSSYEQYF.

This clonotype was recorded many times. The chain recombines TRBV12-3 or TRBV12-4 with TRBJ1-5, with D unclear. V was trimmed by 1 base and J by 4 bases, leaving 5 bases between them. This CDR3 has 13 residues. The CDR3 DNA is TGTGCCAGCAGTTTAGAACGGAATCAGCCCCAGCATTTT. This gives the protein CASSLERNQPQHF.

The sample holds a few counts of this clonotype. J is TRBJ2-7 and V is TRBV4-2, with TRBD2 identical over 12 bases. V was clipped by 0 bases and J by 6 bases; unmatched bases: 6. From germline, CDR1 is LGHNA and CDR2 YNFKEQ. This CDR3 contains 16 residues. The CDR3 loop is CASSQDWLAGGREQYF. The CDR3 nucleotides are TGTGCCAGCAGCCAAGATTGGCTAGCGGGAGGGCGCGAGCAGTACTTC.